This TCR beta chain was captured by sequencing in a study of T cells in localized non-small cell lung cancer. Measured with immunoSEQ multiplex PCR; TCRdb has only the in-frame clones, and not every one. The sample shows roughly 680 clones, approximately 19% of them seen only once. In its sample, this clone is large. Antigen unknown. The sampled adjacent lung lay at least 2 cm from the tumor margin and showed no atypia. Looked up from germline, CDR1 is LNHDA and CDR2 is SQIVND (reference sequence). V trimming: 7 bases; J trimming: 0 bases; junction bases outside the gene matches: 6. The CDR3 runs to 16 residues. General observations from the study: Turning up in adjacent lung were a median around 60 of the top 100 tumor clones. Clonality of T cells reached its maximum in uninvolved adjacent lung, surpassing tumor. Multi-region tumor sequencing was not done, so intratumor heterogeneity could not be excluded.

The input for sequencing was normal lung tissue next to the tumor, taken before any cancer treatment. This chain connects TRBV19 to TRBJ2-6, with 7 positions matching TRBD1. This clonotype originated in a female donor of 60 years or more with stage II lung adenocarcinoma. The chain's CDR3 is CASKWDSLSGANVLTF. CDR3 DNA: TGTGCCAGTAAATGGGACAGCCTCTCTGGGGCCAACGTCCTGACTTTC.